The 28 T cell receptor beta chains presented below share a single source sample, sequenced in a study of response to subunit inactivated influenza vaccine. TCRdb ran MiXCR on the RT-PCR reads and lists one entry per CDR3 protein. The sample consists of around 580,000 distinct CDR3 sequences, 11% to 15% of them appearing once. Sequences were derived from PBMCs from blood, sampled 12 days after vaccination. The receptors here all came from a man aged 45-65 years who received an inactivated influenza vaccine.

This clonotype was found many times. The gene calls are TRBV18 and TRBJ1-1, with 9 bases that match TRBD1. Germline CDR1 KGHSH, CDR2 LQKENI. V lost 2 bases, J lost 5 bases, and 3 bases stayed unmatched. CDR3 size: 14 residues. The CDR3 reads CASSPGTGRTEAFF. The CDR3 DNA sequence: TGTGCCAGCTCACCAGGGACAGGGCGTACTGAAGCTTTCTTT.

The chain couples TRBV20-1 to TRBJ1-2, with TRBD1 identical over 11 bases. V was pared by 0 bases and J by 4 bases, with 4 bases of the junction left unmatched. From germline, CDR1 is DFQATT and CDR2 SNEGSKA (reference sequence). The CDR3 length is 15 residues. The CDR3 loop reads CSAREVGTGGYGYTF. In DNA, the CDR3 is TGCAGTGCTAGAGAAGTCGGGACAGGGGGCTATGGCTACACCTTC.

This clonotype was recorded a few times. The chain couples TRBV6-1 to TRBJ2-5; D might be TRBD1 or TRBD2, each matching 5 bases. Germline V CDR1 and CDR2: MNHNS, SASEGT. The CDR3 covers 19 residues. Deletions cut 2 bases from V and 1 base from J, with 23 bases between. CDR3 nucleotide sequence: TGTGCCAGCAGTGAAACTCTGCCGGGGCAGACGCGCCCCCAAGAGACCCAGTACTTC. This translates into CASSETLPGQTRPQETQYF.

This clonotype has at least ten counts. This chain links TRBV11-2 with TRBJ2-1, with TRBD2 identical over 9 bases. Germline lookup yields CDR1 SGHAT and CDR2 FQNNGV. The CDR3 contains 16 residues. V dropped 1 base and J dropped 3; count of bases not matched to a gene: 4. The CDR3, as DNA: TGTGCCAGCAGCTTAGCCGCGGGGGGGCTCTACAATGAGCAGTTCTTC. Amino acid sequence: CASSLAAGGLYNEQFF.

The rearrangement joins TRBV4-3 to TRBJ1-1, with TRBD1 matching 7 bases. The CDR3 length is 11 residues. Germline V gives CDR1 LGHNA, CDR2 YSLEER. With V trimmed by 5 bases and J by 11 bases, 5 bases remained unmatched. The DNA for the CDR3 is TGCGCCAGCAGCTCGGACAGGAGGGCTTTCTTT. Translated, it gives CASSSDRRAFF.

The CDR3 sequence is CSARGTSGSRREQFF. CDR3 bases: TGCAGTGCTAGGGGGACTAGCGGGAGTCGTCGGGAGCAGTTCTTC. The chain links TRBV20-1 to TRBJ2-1, with TRBD2 identical over 14 bases. Germline V gene data show CDR1 as DFQATT and CDR2 as SNEGSKA (reference sequence). The CDR3 has 15 residues. Trimming took 3 bases from V and 10 from J; bases not matched to a gene: 8.

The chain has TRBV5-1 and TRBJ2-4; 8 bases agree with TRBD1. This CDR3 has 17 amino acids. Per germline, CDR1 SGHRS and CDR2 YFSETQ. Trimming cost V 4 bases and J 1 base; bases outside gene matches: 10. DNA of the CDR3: TGCGCCAGCAGCACGCGGACAGGGTATGATGCCAAAAACATTCAGTACTTC. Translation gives CASSTRTGYDAKNIQYF.

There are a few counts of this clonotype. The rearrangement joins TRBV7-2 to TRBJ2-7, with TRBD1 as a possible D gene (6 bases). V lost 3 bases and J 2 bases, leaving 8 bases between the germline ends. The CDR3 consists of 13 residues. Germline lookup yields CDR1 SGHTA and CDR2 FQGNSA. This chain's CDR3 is CASSFNRAYEQYF. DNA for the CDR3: TGTGCCAGCAGCTTCAACAGGGCCTACGAGCAGTACTTC.

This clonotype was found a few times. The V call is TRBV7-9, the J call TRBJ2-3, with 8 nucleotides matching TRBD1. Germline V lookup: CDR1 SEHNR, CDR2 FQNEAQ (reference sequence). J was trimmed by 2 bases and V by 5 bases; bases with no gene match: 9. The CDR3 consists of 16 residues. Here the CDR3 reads CASSPVKGQDTDTQYF. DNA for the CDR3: TGTGCCAGCAGCCCCGTGAAGGGACAGGACACAGATACGCAGTATTTT. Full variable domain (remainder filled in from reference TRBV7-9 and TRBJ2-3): DTGVSQNPRHKITKRGQNVTFRCDPISEHNRLYWYRQTLGQGPEFLTYFQNEAQLEKSRLLSDRFSAERPKGSFSTLEIQRTEQGDSAMYLCASSPVKGQDTDTQYFGPGTRLTVL.

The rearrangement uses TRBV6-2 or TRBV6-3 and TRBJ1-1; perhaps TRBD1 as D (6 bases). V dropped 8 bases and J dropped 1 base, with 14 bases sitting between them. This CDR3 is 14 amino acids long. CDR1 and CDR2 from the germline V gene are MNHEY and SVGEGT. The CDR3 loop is CASEGGQPNTEAFF. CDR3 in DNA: TGTGCCAGCGAAGGGGGGCAACCGAACACTGAAGCTTTCTTT.

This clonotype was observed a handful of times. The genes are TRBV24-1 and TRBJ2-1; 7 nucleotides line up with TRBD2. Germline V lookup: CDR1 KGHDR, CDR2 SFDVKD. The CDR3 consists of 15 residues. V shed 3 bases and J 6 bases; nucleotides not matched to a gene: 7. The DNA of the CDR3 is TGTGCCACCAGTGATCCAGCGGGGATAGTCAATGAGCAGTTCTTC. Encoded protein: CATSDPAGIVNEQFF.

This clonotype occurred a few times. CDR3 coding DNA: TGTGCCAGCAGCGGGGGACAGTCCACTGAAGCTTTCTTT. Residues: CASSGGQSTEAFF. This chain uses TRBV12-3 or TRBV12-4 with TRBJ1-1, with 7 bases aligning to TRBD1. This CDR3 has 13 residues. V lost 6 bases and J lost 4; bases outside the gene matches: 5.

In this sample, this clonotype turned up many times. The CDR3 spells CASSLETGGPYEQYF. The CDR3 DNA reads as TGCGCCAGCAGCTTGGAGACGGGAGGGCCCTACGAGCAGTACTTC. The chain joins TRBV5-1 to TRBJ2-7, with 8 bases fitting TRBD2. The V gene's germline CDR1 is SGHRS and CDR2 YFSETQ. The CDR3 contains 15 residues. Trimming at V came to 0 bases and at J to 2 bases, leaving 4 bases not matched to a gene.

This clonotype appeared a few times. CDR3 sequence (DNA): TGTGCCAGCAGCGCCGAGGCGGGGCGGAGGTTCTTC. Protein: CASSAEAGRRFF. The V call is TRBV7-9, the J call TRBJ2-1, with D possibly matching TRBD2 (6 bases). The germline V gene encodes CDR1 SEHNR and CDR2 FQNEAQ (reference sequence). V was pared by 5 bases and J by 15 bases, with 17 bases between. The CDR3 extends over 12 amino acids.

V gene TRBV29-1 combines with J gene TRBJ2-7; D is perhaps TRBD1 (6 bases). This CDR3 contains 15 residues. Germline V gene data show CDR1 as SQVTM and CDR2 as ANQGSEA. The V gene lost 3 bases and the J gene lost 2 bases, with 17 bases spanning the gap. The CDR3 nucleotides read TGCAGCGTTGAGGGGTTACAGGGCCCCACCTACGAGCAGTACTTC. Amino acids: CSVEGLQGPTYEQYF.

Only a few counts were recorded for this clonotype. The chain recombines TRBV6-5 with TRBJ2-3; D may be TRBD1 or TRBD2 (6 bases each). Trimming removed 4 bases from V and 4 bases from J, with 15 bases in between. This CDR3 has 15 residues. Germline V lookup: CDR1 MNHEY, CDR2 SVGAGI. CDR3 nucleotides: TGTGCCAGCAGTTCCGACAGGAGGGGACCAGATACGCAGTATTTT. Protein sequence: CASSSDRRGPDTQYF.

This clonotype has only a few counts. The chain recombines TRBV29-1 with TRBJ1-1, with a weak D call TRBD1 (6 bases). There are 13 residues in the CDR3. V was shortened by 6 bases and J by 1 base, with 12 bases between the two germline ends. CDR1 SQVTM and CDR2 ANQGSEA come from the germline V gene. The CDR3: CSVSDRTNTEAFF. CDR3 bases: TGCAGCGTATCTGACAGGACGAACACTGAAGCTTTCTTT.

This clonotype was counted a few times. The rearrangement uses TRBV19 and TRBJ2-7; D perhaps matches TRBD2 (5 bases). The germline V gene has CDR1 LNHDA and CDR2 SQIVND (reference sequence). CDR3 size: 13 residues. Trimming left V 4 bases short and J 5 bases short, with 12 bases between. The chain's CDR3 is CASSTTFGNEQYF. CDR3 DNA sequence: TGTGCCAGTAGTACGACGTTCGGGAACGAGCAGTACTTC. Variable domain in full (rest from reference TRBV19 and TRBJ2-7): DGGITQSPKYLFRKEGQNVTLSCEQNLNHDAMYWYRQDPGQGLRLIYYSQIVNDFQKGDIAEGYSVSREKKESFPLTVTSAQKNPTAFYLCASSTTFGNEQYFGPGTRLTVT.

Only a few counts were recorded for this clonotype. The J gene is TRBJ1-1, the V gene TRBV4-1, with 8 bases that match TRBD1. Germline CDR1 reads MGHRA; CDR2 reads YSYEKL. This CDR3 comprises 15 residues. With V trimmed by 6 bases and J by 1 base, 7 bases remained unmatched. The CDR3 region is CASRVQGGTNTEAFF. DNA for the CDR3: TGCGCCAGCAGGGTACAGGGGGGGACGAACACTGAAGCTTTCTTT.

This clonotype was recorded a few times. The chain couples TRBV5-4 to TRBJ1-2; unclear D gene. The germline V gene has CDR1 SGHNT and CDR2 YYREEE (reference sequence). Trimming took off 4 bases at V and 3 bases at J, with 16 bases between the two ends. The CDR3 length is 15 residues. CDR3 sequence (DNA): TGTGCCAGCAGCCCAGGCGGGGTGAATGACTATGGCTACACCTTC. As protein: CASSPGGVNDYGYTF.

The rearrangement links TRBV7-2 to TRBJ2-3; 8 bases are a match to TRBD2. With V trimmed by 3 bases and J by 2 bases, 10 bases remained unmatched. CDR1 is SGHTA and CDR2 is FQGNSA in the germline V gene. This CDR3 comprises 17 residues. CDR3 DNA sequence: TGTGCCAGCAGCTTGCAAGCGGGGGTTGCCCTCACAGATACGCAGTATTTT. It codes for CASSLQAGVALTDTQYF.

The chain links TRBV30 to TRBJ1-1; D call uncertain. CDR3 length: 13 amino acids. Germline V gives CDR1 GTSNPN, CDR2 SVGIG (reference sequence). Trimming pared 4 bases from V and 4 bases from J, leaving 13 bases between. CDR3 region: CAWNPLTGTEAFF. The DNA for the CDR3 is TGTGCCTGGAACCCCTTGACGGGCACTGAAGCTTTCTTT.

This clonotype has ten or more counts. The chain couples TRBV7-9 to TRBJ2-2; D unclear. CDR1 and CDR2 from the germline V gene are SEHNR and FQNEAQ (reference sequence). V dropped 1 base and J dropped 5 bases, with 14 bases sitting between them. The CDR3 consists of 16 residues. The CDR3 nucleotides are TGTGCCAGCAGCTTAGGTCCCCTTCCCCCAACCGGGGAGCTGTTTTTT. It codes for CASSLGPLPPTGELFF.

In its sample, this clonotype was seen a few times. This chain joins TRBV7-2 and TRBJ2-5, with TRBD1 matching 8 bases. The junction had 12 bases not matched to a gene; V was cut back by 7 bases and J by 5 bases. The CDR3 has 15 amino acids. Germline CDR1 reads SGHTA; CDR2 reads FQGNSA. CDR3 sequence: CASTRSTGGRETQYF. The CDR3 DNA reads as TGTGCCAGCACCCGAAGCACAGGGGGGAGGGAGACCCAGTACTTC.

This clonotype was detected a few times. This CDR3 is CSASRIGGTEAFF. In DNA, the CDR3 is TGCAGTGCTAGTCGTATAGGGGGCACTGAAGCTTTCTTT. This chain links TRBV20-1 with TRBJ1-1; weak D call: TRBD1 (6 bases). The CDR3 runs to 13 residues. With 3 bases removed from V and 4 bases from J, the gap between germline ends came to 12 bases. Germline CDR1 DFQATT, CDR2 SNEGSKA (reference sequence).

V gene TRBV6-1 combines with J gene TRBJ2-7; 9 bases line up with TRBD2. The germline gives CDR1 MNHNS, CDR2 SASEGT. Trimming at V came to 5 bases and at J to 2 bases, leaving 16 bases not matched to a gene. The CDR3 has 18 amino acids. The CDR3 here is CASSLVFVAGATTYEQYF. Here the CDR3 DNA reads TGTGCCAGCAGTCTCGTGTTCGTAGCGGGGGCTACAACCTACGAGCAGTACTTC.

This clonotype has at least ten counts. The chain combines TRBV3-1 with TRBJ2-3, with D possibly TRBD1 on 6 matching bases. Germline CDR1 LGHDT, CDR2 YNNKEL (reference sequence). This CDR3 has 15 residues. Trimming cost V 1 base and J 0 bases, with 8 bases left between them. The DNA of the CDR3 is TGTGCCAGCAGCCAAGCAGGGGTGAGCACAGATACGCAGTATTTT. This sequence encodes CASSQAGVSTDTQYF.

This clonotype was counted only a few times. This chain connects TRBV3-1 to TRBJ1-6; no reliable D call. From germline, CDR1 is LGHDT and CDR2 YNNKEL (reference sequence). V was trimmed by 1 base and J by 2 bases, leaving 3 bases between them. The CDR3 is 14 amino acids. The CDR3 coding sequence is TGTGCCAGCAGCCAAGTTACCTATAATTCACCCCTCCACTTT. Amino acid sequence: CASSQVTYNSPLHF.